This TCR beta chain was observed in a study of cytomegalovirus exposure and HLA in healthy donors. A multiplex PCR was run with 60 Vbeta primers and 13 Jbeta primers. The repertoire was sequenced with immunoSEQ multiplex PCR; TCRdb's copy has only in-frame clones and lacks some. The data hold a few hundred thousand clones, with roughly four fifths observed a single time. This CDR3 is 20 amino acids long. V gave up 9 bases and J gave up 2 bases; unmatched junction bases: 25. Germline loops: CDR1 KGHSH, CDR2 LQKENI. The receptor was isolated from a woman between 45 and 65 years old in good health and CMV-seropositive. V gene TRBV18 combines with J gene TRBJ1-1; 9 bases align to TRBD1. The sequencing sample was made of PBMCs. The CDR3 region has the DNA TGTGCCAGTCCCCCCCTCGGGACAGGGCCCGCTACGCCCACTAACACTGAAGCTTTCTTT. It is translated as CASPPLGTGPATPTNTEAFF.